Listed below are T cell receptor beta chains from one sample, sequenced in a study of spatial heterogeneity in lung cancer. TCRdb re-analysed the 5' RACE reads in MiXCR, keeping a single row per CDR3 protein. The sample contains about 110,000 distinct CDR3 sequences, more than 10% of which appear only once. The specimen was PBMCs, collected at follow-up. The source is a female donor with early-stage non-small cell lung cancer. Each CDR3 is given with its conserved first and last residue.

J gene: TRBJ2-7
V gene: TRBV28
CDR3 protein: CASSSWTSGRVEQYF

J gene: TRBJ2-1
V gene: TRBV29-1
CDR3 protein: CSVDGRGRVYEQFF

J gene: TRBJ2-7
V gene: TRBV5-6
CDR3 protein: CASSFIRTGLREQYF

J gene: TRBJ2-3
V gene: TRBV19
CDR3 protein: CASKLAGRSDTQYF

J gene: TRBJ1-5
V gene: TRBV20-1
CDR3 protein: CSARWANQPQHF

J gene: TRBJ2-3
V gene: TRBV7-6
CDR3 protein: CASSLNQGADTQYF

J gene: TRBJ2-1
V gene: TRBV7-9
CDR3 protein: CASSEQYEQFF

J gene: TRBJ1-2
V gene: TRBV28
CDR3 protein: CASSPGTNYGYTF

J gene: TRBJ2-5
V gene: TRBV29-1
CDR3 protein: CSATGATETQYF

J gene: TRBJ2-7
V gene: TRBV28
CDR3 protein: CASSSLYEQYF

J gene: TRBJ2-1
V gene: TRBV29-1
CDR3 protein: CSVVRQGRVDEQFF

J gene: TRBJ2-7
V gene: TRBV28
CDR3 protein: CASSFRNLPVQYF

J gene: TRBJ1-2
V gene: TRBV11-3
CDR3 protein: CASSLLGGDAGYTF

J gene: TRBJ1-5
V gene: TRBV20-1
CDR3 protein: CSAQGQWDNQPQHF

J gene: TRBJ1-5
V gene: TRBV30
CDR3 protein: CAWTYTEGNQPQHF

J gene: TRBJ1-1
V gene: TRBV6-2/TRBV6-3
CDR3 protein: CASSRSENTEAFF

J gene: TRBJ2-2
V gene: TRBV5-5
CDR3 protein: CASSLLTANTGELFF

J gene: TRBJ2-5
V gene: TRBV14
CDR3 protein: CASSQVSTGVYQETQYF

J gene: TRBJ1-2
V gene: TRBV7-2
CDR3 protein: CASSLPGAIYSYTF

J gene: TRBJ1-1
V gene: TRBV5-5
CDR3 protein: CANSRGQGLITEAFF

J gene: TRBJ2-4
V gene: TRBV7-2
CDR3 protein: CASSSFRVAGDIQYF

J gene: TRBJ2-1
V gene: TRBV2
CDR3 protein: CASSDGQAHNEQFF

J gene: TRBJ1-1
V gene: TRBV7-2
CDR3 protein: CASSFQRDRGSGAFF

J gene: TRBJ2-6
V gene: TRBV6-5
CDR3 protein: CASSYGISSGANVLTF

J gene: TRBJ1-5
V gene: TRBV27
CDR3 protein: CASSLGQGNQPQHF

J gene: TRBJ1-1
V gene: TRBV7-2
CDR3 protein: CASSLVGFEAFF

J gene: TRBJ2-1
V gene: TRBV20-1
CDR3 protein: CSARVTSGYYNEQFF

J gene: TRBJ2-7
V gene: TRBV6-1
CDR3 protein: CASSEARPPSRQYF

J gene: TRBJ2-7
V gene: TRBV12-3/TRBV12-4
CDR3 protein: CASSPSSGSDEQYF